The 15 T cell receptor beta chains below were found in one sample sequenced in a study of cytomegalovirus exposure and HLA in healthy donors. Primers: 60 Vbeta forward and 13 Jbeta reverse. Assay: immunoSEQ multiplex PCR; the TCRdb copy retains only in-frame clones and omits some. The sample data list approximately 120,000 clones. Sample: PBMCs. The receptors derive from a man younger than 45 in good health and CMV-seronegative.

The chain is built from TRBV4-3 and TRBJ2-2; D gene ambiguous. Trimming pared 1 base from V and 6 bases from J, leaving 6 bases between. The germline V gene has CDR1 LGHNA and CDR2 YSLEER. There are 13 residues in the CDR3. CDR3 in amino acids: CASSQVFSGELFF. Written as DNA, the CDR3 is TGCGCCAGCAGCCAAGTATTCTCCGGGGAGCTGTTTTTT.

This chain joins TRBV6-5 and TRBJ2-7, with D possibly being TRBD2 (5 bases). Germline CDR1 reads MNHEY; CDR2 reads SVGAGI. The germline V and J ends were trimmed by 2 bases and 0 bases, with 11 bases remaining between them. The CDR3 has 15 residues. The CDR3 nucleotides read TGTGCCAGCAGTTACGTTGAGGGAAGCTCCTACGAGCAGTACTTC. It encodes CASSYVEGSSYEQYF.

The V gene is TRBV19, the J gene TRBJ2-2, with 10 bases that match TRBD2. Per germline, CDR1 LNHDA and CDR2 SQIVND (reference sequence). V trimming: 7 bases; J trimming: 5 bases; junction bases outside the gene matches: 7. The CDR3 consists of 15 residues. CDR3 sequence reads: CASMGLAGDTGELFF. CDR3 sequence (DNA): TGTGCCAGTATGGGGCTAGCGGGAGATACCGGGGAGCTGTTTTTT.

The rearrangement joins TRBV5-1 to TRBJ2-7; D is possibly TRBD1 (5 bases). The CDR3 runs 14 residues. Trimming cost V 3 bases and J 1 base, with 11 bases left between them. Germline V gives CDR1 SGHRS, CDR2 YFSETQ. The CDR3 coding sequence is TGCGCCAGCAGCTATGAGACAGCGTCCTACGAGCAGTACTTC. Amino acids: CASSYETASYEQYF.

The CDR3 region is CSALDTYNEQFF. CDR3 DNA sequence: TGCAGCGCCCTGGACACTTACAATGAGCAGTTCTTC. V usage is TRBV29-1 and J usage is TRBJ2-1; a possible D gene is TRBD1 (5 bases). V shed 7 bases and J shed 4 bases, with 11 bases lying between them. The CDR3 totals 12 residues. The germline V gene has CDR1 SQVTM and CDR2 ANQGSEA.

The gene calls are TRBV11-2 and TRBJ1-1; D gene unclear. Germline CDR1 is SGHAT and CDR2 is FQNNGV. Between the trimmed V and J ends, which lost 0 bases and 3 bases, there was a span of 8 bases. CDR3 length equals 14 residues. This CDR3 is CASSLDPGYTEAFF. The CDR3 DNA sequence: TGTGCCAGCAGCTTAGATCCGGGGTACACTGAAGCTTTCTTT. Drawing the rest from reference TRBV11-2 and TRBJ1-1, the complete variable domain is EAGVAQSPRYKIIEKRQSVAFWCNPISGHATLYWYQQILGQGPKLLIQFQNNGVVDDSQLPKDRFSAERLKGVDSTLKIQPAKLEDSAVYLCASSLDPGYTEAFFGQGTRLTVV.

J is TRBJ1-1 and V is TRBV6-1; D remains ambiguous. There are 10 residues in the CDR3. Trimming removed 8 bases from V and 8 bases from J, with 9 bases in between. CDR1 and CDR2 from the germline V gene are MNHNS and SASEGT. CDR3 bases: TGTGCCAGCCAGGACTTCGAAGCTTTCTTT. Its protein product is CASQDFEAFF.

This chain's CDR3 is CAWIVLAGPHTQYF. The CDR3 nucleotides read TGTGCCTGGATAGTGTTAGCGGGACCACATACGCAGTATTTT. This chain uses TRBV30 with TRBJ2-3; 8 positions match TRBD2. CDR1 and CDR2 (germline): GTSNPN, SVGIG (reference sequence). The V segment lost 4 bases and the J segment 7 bases; nucleotides outside the gene matches: 10. This CDR3 comprises 14 residues.

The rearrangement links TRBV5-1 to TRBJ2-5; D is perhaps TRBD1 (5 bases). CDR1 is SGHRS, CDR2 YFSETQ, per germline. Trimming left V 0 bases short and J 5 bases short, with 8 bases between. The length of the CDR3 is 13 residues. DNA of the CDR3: TGCGCCAGCAGCTTGGGGGGCTGGGAGACCCAGTACTTC. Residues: CASSLGGWETQYF. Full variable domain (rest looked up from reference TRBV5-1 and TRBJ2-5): KAGVTQTPRYLIKTRGQQVTLSCSPISGHRSVSWYQQTPGQGLQFLFEYFSETQRNKGNFPGRFSGRQFSNSRSEMNVSTLELGDSALYLCASSLGGWETQYFGPGTRLLVL.

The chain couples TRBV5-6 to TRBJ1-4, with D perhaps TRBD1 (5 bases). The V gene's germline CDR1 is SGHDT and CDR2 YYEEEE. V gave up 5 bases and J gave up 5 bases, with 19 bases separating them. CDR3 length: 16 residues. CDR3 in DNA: TGTGCCAGCAGTTCCACGCAGGGATACCGAAATGAAAAACTGTTTTTT. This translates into CASSSTQGYRNEKLFF.

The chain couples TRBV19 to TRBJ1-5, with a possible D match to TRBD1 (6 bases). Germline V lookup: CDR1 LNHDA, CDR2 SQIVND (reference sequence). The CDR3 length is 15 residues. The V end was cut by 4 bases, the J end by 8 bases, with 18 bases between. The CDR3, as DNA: TGTGCCAGTAGTAAGCCACAGGGCTCGAGGGAGCCCCAGCATTTT. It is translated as CASSKPQGSREPQHF.

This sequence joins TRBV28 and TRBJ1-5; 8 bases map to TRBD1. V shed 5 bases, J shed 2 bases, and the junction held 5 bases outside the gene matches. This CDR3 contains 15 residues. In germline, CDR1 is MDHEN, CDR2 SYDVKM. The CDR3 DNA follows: TGTGCCAGCAGTGTTATACAGGGGGGCAATCAGCCCCAGCATTTT. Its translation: CASSVIQGGNQPQHF. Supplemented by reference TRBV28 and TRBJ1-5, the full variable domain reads DVKVTQSSRYLVKRTGEKVFLECVQDMDHENMFWYRQDPGLGLRLIYFSYDVKMKEKGDIPEGYSVSREKKERFSLILESASTNQTSMYLCASSVIQGGNQPQHFGDGTRLSIL.

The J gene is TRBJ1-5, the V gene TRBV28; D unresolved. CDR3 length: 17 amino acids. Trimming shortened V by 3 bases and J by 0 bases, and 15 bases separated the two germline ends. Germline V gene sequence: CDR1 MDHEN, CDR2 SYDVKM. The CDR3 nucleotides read TGTGCCAGCAGTTTTTGGCCGGGCGGGGATAGCAATCAGCCCCAGCATTTT. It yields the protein CASSFWPGGDSNQPQHF. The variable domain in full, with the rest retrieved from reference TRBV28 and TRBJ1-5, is DVKVTQSSRYLVKRTGEKVFLECVQDMDHENMFWYRQDPGLGLRLIYFSYDVKMKEKGDIPEGYSVSREKKERFSLILESASTNQTSMYLCASSFWPGGDSNQPQHFGDGTRLSIL.

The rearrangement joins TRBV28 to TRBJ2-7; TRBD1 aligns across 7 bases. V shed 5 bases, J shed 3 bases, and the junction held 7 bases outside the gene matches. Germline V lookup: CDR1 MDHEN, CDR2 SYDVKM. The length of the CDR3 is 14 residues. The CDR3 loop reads CASSPPRDSYEQYF. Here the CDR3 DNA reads TGTGCCAGCAGTCCCCCTCGGGACAGCTACGAGCAGTACTTC. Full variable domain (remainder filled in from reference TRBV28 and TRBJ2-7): DVKVTQSSRYLVKRTGEKVFLECVQDMDHENMFWYRQDPGLGLRLIYFSYDVKMKEKGDIPEGYSVSREKKERFSLILESASTNQTSMYLCASSPPRDSYEQYFGPGTRLTVT.

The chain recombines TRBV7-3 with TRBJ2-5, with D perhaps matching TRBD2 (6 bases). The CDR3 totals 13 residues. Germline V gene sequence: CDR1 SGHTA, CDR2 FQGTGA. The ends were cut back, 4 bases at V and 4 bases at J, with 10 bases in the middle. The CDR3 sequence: CASSSTEGETQYF. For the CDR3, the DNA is TGTGCCAGCAGCTCGACGGAGGGAGAGACCCAGTACTTC.